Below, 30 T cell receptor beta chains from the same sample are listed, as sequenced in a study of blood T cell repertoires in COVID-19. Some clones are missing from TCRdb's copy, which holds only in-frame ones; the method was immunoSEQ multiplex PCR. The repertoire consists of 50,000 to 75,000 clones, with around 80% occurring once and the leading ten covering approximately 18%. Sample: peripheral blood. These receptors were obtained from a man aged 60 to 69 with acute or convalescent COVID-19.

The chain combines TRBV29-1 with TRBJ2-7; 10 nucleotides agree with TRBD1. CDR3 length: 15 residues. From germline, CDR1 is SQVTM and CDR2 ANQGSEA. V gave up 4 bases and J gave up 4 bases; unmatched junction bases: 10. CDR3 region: CSVAGTGEWGYEQYF. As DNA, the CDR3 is TGCAGCGTTGCCGGGACAGGGGAATGGGGATACGAGCAGTACTTC.

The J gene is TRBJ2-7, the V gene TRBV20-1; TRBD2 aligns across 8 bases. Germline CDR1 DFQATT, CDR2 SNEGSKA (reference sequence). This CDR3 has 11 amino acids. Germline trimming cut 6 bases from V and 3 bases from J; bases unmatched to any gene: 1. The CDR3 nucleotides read TGCAGTGCCGGGACTAGCTACGAGCAGTACTTC. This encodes CSAGTSYEQYF.

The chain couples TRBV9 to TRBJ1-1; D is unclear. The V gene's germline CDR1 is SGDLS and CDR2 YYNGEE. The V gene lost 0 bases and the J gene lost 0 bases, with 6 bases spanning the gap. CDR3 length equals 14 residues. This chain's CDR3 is CASSVDRLNTEAFF. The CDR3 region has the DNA TGTGCCAGCAGCGTAGACAGATTGAACACTGAAGCTTTCTTT.

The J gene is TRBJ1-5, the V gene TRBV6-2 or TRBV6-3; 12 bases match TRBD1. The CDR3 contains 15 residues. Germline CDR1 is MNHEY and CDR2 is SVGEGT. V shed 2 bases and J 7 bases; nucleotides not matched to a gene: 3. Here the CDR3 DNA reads TGTGCCAGCAGTTACCTAGGGACAGGGGGCCAGCCCCAGCATTTT. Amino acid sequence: CASSYLGTGGQPQHF.

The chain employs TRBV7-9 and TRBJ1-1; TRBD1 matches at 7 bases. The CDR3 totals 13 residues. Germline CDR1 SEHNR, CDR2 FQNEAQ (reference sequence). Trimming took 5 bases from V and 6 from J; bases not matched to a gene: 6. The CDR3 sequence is CASSLTGAPEAFF. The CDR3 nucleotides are TGTGCCAGCAGCCTCACAGGGGCTCCTGAAGCTTTCTTT.

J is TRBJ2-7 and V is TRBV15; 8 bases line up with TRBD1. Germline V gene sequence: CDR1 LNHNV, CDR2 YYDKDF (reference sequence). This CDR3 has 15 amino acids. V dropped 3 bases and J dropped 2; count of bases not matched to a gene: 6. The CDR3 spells CATSRARGQAYEQYF. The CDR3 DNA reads TGTGCCACCAGCAGGGCTCGGGGACAGGCCTACGAGCAGTACTTC.

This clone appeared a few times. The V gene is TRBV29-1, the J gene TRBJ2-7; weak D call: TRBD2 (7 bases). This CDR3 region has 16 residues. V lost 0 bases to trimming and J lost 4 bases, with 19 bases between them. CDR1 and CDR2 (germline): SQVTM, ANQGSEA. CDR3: CSVEDPLWGGEYEQYF. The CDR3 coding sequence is TGCAGCGTTGAAGATCCTCTATGGGGGGGCGAATACGAGCAGTACTTC.

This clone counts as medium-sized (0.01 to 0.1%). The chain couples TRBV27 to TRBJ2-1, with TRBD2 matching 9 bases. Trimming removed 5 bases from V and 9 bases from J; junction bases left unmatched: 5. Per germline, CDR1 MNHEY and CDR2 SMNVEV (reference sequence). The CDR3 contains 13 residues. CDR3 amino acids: CASSLGLASEQFF. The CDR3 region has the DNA TGTGCCAGCAGTCTCGGACTAGCGAGTGAGCAGTTCTTC.

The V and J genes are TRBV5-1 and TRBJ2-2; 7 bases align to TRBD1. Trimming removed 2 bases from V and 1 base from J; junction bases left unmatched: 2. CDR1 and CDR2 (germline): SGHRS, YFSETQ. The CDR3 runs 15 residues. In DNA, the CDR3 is TGCGCCAGCAGCTTACAGGGGAAGAACACCGGGGAGCTGTTTTTT. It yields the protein CASSLQGKNTGELFF.

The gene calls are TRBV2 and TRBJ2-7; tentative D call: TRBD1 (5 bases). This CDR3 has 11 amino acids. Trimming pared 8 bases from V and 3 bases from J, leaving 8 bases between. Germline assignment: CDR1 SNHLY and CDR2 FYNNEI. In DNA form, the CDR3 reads TGTGCCAGCGGGGCCAACTACGAGCAGTACTTC. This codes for CASGANYEQYF.

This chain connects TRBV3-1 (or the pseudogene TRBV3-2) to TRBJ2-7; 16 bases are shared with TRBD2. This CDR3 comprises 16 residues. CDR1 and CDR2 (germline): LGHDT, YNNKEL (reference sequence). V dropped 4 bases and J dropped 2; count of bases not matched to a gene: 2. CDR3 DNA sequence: TGTGCCAGCAGCCGGGGACTAGCGGGGGGGCCCTACGAGCAGTACTTC. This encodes CASSRGLAGGPYEQYF.

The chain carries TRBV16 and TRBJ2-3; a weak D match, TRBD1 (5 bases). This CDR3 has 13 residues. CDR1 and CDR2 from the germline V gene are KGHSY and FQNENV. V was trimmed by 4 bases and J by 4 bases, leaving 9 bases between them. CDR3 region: CASSPQGADTQYF. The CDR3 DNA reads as TGTGCCAGCAGCCCCCAGGGTGCAGATACGCAGTATTTT.

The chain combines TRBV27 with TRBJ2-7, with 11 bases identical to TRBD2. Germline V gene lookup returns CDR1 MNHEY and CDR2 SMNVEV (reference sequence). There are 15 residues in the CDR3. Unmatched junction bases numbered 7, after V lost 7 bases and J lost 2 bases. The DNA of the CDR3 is TGTGCCAGCACTACCGGGACTAGCGGAACCTACGAGCAGTACTTC. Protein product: CASTTGTSGTYEQYF.

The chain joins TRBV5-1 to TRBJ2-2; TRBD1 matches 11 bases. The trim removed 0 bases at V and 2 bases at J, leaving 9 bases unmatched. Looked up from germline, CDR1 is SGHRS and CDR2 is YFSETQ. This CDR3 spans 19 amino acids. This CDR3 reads CASSLAVWGQGDNTGELFF. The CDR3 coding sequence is TGCGCCAGCAGCTTGGCAGTTTGGGGACAGGGGGACAACACCGGGGAGCTGTTTTTT.

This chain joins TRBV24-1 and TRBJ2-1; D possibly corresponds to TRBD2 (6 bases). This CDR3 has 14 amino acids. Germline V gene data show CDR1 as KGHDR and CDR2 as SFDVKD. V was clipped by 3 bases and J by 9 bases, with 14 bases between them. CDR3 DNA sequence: TGTGCCACCAGTGATCCTCGGGGTAGCGGTGAGCAGTTCTTC. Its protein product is CATSDPRGSGEQFF.

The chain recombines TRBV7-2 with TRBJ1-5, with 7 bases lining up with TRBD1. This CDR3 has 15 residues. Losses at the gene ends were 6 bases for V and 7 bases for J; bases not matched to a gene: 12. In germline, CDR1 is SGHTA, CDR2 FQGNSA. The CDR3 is CASRLHQGGNQPQHF. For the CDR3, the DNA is TGTGCCAGCAGGTTACACCAGGGGGGAAACCAGCCCCAGCATTTT.

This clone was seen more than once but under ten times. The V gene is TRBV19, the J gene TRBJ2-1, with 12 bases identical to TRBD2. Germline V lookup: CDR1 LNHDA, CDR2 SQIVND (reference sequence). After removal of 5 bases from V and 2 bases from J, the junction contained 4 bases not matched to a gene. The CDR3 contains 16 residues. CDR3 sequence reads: CASSRLAGGPYNEQFF. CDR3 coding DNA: TGTGCCAGTAGTCGGCTAGCGGGAGGGCCCTACAATGAGCAGTTCTTC. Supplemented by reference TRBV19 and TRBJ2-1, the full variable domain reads DGGITQSPKYLFRKEGQNVTLSCEQNLNHDAMYWYRQDPGQGLRLIYYSQIVNDFQKGDIAEGYSVSREKKESFPLTVTSAQKNPTAFYLCASSRLAGGPYNEQFFGPGTRLTVL.

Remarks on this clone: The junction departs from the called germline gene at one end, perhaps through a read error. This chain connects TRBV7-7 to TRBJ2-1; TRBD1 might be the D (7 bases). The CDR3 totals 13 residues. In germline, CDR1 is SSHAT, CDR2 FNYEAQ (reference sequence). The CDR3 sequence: CASSEHRGLEQFF. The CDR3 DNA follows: TGTGCTAGCAGCGAGCACAGGGGACTTGAGCAGTTCTTC.

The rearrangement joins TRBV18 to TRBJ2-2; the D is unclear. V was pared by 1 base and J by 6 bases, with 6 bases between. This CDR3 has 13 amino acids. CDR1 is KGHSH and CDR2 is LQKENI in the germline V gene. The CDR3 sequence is CASSPLASGELFF. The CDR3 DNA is TGTGCCAGCTCACCACTAGCTTCCGGGGAGCTGTTTTTT.

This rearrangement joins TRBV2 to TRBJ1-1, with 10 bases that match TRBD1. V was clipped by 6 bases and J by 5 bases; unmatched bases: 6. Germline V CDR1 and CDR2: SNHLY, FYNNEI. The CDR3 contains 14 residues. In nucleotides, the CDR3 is TGTGCCAGCAGACGGGACAGGGGTGGTACTGAAGCTTTCTTT. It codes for CASRRDRGGTEAFF.

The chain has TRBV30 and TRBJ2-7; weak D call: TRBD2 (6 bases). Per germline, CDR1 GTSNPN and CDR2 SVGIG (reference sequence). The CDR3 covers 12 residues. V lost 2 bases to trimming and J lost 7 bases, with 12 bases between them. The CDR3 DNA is TGTGCCTGGAGTATAACTAGCCGGGAGCAGTACTTC. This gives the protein CAWSITSREQYF.

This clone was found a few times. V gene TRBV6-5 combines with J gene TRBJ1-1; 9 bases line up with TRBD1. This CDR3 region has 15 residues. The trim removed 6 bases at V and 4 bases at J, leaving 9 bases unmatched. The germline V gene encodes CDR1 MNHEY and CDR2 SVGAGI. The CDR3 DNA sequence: TGTGCCAGCAGGTACAGGGGGCTCCATTCCACTGAAGCTTTCTTT. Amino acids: CASRYRGLHSTEAFF.

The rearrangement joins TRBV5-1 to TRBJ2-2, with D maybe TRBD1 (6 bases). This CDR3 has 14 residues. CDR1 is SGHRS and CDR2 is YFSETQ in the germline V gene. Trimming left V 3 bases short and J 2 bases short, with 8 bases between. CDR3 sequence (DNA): TGCGCCAGCAGCTCGGGACAAAACACCGGGGAGCTGTTTTTT. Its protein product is CASSSGQNTGELFF.

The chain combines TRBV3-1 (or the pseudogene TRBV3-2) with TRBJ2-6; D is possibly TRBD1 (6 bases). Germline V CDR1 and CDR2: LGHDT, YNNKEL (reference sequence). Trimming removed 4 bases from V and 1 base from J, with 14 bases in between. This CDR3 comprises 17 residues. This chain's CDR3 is CASSPRRRGSGANVLTF. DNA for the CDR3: TGTGCCAGCAGCCCCCGTCGAAGGGGGTCTGGGGCCAACGTCCTGACTTTC.

CDR3 sequence reads: CASSLGTFGNTIYF. The CDR3 bases are TGTGCCAGCAGCTTAGGGACATTTGGAAACACCATATATTTT. The rearrangement joins TRBV5-6 to TRBJ1-3, with D possibly being TRBD1 (6 bases). Trimming stripped 2 bases from V and 3 bases from J, with 9 bases between. This CDR3 spans 14 amino acids. Per germline, CDR1 SGHDT and CDR2 YYEEEE.

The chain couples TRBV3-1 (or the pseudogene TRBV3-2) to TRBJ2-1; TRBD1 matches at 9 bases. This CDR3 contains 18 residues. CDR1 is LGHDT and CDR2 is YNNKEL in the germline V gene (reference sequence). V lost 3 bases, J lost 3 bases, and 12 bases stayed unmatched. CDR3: CASSHSRDREWGYNEQFF. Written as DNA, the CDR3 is TGTGCCAGCAGCCACTCCCGGGACAGGGAATGGGGCTACAATGAGCAGTTCTTC.

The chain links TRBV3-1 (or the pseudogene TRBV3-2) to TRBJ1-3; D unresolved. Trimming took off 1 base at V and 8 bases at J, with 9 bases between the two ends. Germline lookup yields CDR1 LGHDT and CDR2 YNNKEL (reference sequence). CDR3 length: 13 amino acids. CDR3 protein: CASSQVNRDTIYF. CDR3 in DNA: TGTGCCAGCAGCCAAGTAAACAGAGACACCATATATTTT.

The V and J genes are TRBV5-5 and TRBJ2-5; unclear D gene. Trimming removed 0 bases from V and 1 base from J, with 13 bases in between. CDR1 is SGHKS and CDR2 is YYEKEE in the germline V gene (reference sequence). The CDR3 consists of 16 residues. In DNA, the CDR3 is TGTGCCAGCAGCTTGGCCATTTCTGGCTCCCAAGAGACCCAGTACTTC. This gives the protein CASSLAISGSQETQYF.

Written as DNA, the CDR3 is TGTGCCAGCAGTTACCCGCTCACTAGCGGGAGATGGACAGATACGCAGTATTTT. It encodes CASSYPLTSGRWTDTQYF. This rearrangement joins TRBV6-2 or TRBV6-3 to TRBJ2-3, with 11 bases lining up with TRBD2. Germline V CDR1 and CDR2: MNHEY, SVGEGT. This CDR3 has 18 amino acids. J was trimmed by 3 bases and V by 2 bases; bases with no gene match: 10.

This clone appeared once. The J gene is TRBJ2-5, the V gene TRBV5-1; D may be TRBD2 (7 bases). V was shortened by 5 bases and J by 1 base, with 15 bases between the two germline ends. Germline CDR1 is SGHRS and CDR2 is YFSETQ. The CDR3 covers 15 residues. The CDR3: CASSRGGTRQETQYF. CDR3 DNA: TGCGCCAGCAGTAGGGGGGGGACCCGCCAAGAGACCCAGTACTTC.